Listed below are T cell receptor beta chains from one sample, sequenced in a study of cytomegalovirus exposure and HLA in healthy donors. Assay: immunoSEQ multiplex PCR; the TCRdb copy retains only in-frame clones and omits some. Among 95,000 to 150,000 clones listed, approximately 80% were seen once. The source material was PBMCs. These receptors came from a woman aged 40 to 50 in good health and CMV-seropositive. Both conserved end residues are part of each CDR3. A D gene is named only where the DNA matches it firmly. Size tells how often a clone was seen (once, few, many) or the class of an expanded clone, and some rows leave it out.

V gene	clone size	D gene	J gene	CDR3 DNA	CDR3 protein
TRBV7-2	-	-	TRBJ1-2	TGTGCCAGCAGCTTAGCGCAAGGGGAAGGTGGCTACACCTTC	CASSLAQGEGGYTF
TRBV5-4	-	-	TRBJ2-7	TGTGCCAGCAGCTTGGAACCGGGGGGCAACTACGAGCAGTACTTC	CASSLEPGGNYEQYF
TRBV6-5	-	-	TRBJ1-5	TGTGCCAGCAGTTTCCACAGGGCAAATCAGCCCCAGCATTTT	CASSFHRANQPQHF
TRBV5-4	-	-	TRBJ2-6	TGTGCCAGCAGCTTGGCTGGGGCCAACGTCCCGACTTTC	CASSLAGANVPTF
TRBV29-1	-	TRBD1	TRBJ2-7	TGCAGCGTTGAAACAGGGGGCGAATACGAGCAGTACTTC	CSVETGGEYEQYF
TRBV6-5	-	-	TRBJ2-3	TGTGCCAGCAGTGCGGGACTTAACACAGATACGCAGTATTTT	CASSAGLNTDTQYF
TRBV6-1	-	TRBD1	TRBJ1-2	TGTGCCAGCAGTGAAGGACAGGGGGCGCAAGGTGCTGGCTACACCTTC	CASSEGQGAQGAGYTF
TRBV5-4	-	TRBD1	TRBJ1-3	TGTGCCAGCAGCTTGGGATCCGGGACAGGGGGCAACACCATATATTTT	CASSLGSGTGGNTIYF
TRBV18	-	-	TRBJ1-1	TGTGCCAGCTCACCATCCCAGAAGAACACTGAAGCTTTCTTT	CASSPSQKNTEAFF
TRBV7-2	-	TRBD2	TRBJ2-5	TGTGCCAGCAGCTTAGTTTTCTCTGGCGGGAGTTGGCGAGAGACCCAGTACTTC	CASSLVFSGGSWRETQYF
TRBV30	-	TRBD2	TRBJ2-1	TGTGCCTGGAGTTCCGGACTAGCGGGAGCCTTGGTTTTGTTGTTCTTC	CAWSSGLAGALVLLFF
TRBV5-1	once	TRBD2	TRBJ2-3	TGCGCCAGCAGCTTGGGACCTAGCGGGGGTACAGATACGCAGTATTTT	CASSLGPSGGTDTQYF
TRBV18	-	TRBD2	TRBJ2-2	TGTGCCAGCTCACCTAGACTAGCGGGGTACACCGGGGAGCTGTTTTTT	CASSPRLAGYTGELFF
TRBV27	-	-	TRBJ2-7	TGTGCTCAGGGGGCCTCCGGGACTAGCCCTTACGAGCAGTACTTC	CAQGASGTSPYEQYF
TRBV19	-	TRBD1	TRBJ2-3	TGTGCCAGTAGTAACCGGGACAGTAGCACAGATACGCAGTATTTT	CASSNRDSSTDTQYF
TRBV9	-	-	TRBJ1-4	TGTGCCAGCAGCGTAACTCCGAATAATGAAAAACTGTTTTTT	CASSVTPNNEKLFF
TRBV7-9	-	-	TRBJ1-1	TGTGCCAGCAGCCGAACAACGTCGGGGAACACTGAAGCTTTCTTT	CASSRTTSGNTEAFF
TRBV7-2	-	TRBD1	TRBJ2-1	TGTGCCAGCAGCTTAGCGGACAGGGGGCATAAGAGCTCCTACAATGAGCAGTTCTTC	CASSLADRGHKSSYNEQFF
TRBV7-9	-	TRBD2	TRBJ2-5	TGTGCCAGCAGCCTAACTAGCGGGTCAGAGACCCAGTACTTC	CASSLTSGSETQYF
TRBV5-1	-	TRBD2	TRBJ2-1	TGCGCCAGCAGCACCGGGACTAGCGTCTACAATGAGCAGTTCTTC	CASSTGTSVYNEQFF
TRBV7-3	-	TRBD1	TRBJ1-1	TGTGCCAGCAGACAGGGGACGAACACTGAAGCTTTCTTT	CASRQGTNTEAFF
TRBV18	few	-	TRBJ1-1	TGTGCCAGCTCACCCCCAGTGGGCCTCACTGAAGCTTTCTTT	CASSPPVGLTEAFF
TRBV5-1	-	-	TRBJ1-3	TGCGCCAGCAGCTTGGAAGGGGATTGGCGAAACACCATATATTTT	CASSLEGDWRNTIYF
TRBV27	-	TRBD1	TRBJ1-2	TGTGCCAGCAGTCCTGGACAGGGGGGATGGGGCTACACCTTC	CASSPGQGGWGYTF
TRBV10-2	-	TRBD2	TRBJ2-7	TGCGCCAGCCACACCGGACTAGCGGAAGCCTACGAGCAGTACTTC	CASHTGLAEAYEQYF
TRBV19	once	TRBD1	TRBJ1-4	TGTGCCAGTAGTATCTACAGGGGTGAAAAACTGTTTTTT	CASSIYRGEKLFF
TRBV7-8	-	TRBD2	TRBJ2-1	TGTGCCAGCACTCGGGGGGCCTACAATGAGCAGTTCTTC	CASTRGAYNEQFF
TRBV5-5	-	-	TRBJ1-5	TGTGCCAGCAGCCTTGACAGTCCCAATCAGCCCCAGCATTTT	CASSLDSPNQPQHF
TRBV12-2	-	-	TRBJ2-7	TGTGCAAGTCGCGCCTCAGAGCCGGGGAACACGGTCCACGAGCAGTACTTC	CASRASEPGNTVHEQYF
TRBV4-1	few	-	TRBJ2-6	TGCGCCAGCAGCCAAGACTTTGGGGGCCCTGGGGCCAACGTCCTGACTTTC	CASSQDFGGPGANVLTF
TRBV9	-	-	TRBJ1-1	TGTGCCAGCAGCGAAGGGGATGACACTGAAGCTTTCTTT	CASSEGDDTEAFF
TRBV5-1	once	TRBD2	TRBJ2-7	TGCGCCAGCAGCGGACTAGCGGGATCCTACGAGCAGTACTTC	CASSGLAGSYEQYF
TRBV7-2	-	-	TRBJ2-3	TGTGCCAGCAGCTCACATTCCACAGATACGCAGTATTTT	CASSSHSTDTQYF
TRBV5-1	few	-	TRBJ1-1	TGCGCCAGCAGCCGTTACAGGGTTGTCGACACTGAAGCTTTCTTT	CASSRYRVVDTEAFF
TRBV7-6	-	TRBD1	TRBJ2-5	TGTGCCAGCAGCTTCAGGACAGGGGGCCAAGAGACCCAGTACTTC	CASSFRTGGQETQYF
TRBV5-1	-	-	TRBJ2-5	TGCGCCAGCAGCTACCGGGACGCGGGGGAGACCCAGTACTTC	CASSYRDAGETQYF
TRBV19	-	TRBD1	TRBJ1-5	TGTGCCAGTAAGGACAGGGGGGAAGGAAGCAATCAGCCCCAGCATTTT	CASKDRGEGSNQPQHF
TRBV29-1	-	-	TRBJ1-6	TGCAGCGTCAAGACAGAAGATGGTTCACCCCTCCACTTT	CSVKTEDGSPLHF
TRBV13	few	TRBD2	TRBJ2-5	TGTGCCAGCAGCTCCGGGACTACGTTCCAAGAGACCCAGTACTTC	CASSSGTTFQETQYF
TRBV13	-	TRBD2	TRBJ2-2	TGTGCCAGCAGTCCGGGGGGGCCCACCGGGGAGCTGTTTTTT	CASSPGGPTGELFF
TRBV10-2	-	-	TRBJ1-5	TGCGCCAGCAGTGAGTCGGCTTTGGGGGGAGCGGGGCCCCAGCATTTT	CASSESALGGAGPQHF
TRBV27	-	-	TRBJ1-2	TGTGCCAGCAGCCGTGGGACACCATCTTCACCCTATGGCTACACCTTC	CASSRGTPSSPYGYTF
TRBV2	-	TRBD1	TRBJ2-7	TGTGCCAGCAGCAAAGCCGGGACAGACTACGAGCAGTACTTC	CASSKAGTDYEQYF
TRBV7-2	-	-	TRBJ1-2	TGTGCCAGCAGCTTAGGTTTGGGGGCAAGCGGCTACACCTTC	CASSLGLGASGYTF
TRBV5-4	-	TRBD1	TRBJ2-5	TGTGCCAGCAGCTCCTCAGGGGGCCGAGAGACCCAGTACTTC	CASSSSGGRETQYF
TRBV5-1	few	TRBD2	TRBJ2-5	TGCGCCAGCAGCTTGGAACCACTAGCGGGGGGCTACCAAGAGACCCAGTACTTC	CASSLEPLAGGYQETQYF
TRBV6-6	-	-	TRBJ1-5	TGTGCCAGCATCGGAGAGGATCAGCCCCAGCATTTT	CASIGEDQPQHF
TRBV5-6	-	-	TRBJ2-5	TGTGCCAGCAGCCCGACGGGCCAAGAGACCCAGTACTTC	CASSPTGQETQYF